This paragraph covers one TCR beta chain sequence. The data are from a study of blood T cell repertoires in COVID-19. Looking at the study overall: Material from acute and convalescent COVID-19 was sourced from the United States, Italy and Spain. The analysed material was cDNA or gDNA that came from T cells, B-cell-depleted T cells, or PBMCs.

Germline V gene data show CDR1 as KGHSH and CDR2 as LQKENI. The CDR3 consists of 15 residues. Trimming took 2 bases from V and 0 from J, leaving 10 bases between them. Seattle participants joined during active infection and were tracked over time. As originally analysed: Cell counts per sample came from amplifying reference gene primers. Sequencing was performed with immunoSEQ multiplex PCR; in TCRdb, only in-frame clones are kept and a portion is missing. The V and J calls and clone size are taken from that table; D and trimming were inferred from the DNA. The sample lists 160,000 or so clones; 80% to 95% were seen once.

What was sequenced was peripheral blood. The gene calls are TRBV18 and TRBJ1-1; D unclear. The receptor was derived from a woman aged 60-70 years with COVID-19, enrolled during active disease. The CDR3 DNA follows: TGTGCCAGCTCACCAGTTAGTGTCATGAACACTGAAGCTTTCTTT. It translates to CASSPVSVMNTEAFF.